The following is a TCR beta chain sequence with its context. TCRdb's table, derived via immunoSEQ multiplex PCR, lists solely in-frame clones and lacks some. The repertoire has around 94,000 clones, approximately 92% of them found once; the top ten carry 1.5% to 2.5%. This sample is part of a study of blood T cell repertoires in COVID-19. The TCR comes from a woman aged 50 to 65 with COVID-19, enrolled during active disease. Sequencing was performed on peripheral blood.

As DNA, the CDR3 is TGTGCCAGCAGCCCGGGAGTTGCAAACACCATATATTTT. Translating gives CASSPGVANTIYF. This sequence joins TRBV2 and TRBJ1-3; D not certain. Trimming pared 6 bases from V and 6 bases from J, leaving 12 bases between. Germline V gives CDR1 SNHLY, CDR2 FYNNEI. The CDR3 length is 13 residues.